This T cell receptor (beta chain) was sequenced during a study of T cell responses to AZD1222 COVID-19 vaccine. TCRdb's copy holds only in-frame clones and misses some; the assay was immunoSEQ multiplex PCR. The sample consists of roughly 89,000 clones, around 87% of them appearing once. General study points: Unmutated variant regions reportedly attract nearly half of all spike-specific TCRs.

Details on this clone: The target antigen is unknown.

The V gene's germline CDR1 is SGHTA and CDR2 FQGNSA. Trimming shortened V by 7 bases and J by 2 bases, and 8 bases separated the two germline ends. CDR3 length: 13 amino acids. This sequence joins TRBV7-2 and TRBJ2-2; D gene uncertain. Sequenced material: peripheral blood, taken on day 0 of MenACWY control vaccination. This sequence was found in an adult in good health. CDR3 residues: CASMHLNTGELFF. The CDR3 nucleotides read TGTGCCAGCATGCACTTAAACACCGGGGAGCTGTTTTTT.